The 9 T cell receptor beta chains below come from one sample, sequenced in a study of T cells in Graves' hyperthyroidism and ophthalmopathy. Using RNA transcripts as the source, TCR beta CDR3 regions were amplified. When the TCR CDR3 underwent first-round RT-PCR, the HTBI primer set was used. A single record per CDR3 protein comes from TCRdb applying MiXCR to the multiplex PCR reads. Of 550,000 to 850,000 distinct CDR3 sequences in the sample, roughly a sixth are singletons; the top ten hold roughly a sixth. The sequenced sample was blood. The receptors stem from a woman in her fifties or sixties with Graves' hyperthyroidism that later progressed to Graves' ophthalmopathy.

This clonotype was detected many times. This rearrangement joins TRBV2 to TRBJ1-1; D ambiguous. V was cut by 7 bases and J by 6 bases, with 15 bases left in between. This CDR3 contains 13 residues. Germline V gene data show CDR1 as SNHLY and CDR2 as FYNNEI. CDR3 protein: CASIPRGWAEAFF. The CDR3 nucleotides are TGTGCCAGCATTCCTCGGGGATGGGCTGAAGCTTTCTTT.

This clonotype was picked up a small number of times. The junction departs from germline at one end; a sequencing error may be responsible. The rearrangement joins TRBV3-1 to TRBJ1-2, with TRBD1 as a possible D gene (5 bases). The CDR3 length is 12 residues. In germline, CDR1 is LGHDT, CDR2 YNNKEL (reference sequence). The CDR3 DNA reads as TGTGCCAGCAGCCAAGACTTTGGGGGTGCGGCCTTC. Translation gives CASSQDFGGAAF.

This rearrangement joins TRBV28 to TRBJ2-3; 10 bases align to TRBD1. Trimming cost V 2 bases and J 4 bases; bases outside gene matches: 6. The CDR3 is 16 amino acids. Germline V CDR1 and CDR2: MDHEN, SYDVKM. Here the CDR3 reads CASSLRGTGVADTQYF. DNA for the CDR3: TGTGCCAGCAGTTTAAGAGGGACAGGGGTTGCAGATACGCAGTATTTT.

This clonotype was observed at least ten times. The chain recombines TRBV27 with TRBJ2-1; 12 nucleotides line up with TRBD2. The CDR3 runs to 17 residues. Germline CDR1 and CDR2: MNHEY and SMNVEV (reference sequence). V gave up 6 bases and J gave up 0 bases; unmatched junction bases: 6. CDR3 DNA: TGTGCCAGCAGAGGTCTAGCGGGGGGGAGCTCCTACAATGAGCAGTTCTTC. As protein: CASRGLAGGSSYNEQFF.

CDR3: CASSYRAFNYGYTF. CDR3 bases: TGTGCCAGCAGTTACAGGGCCTTTAACTATGGCTACACCTTC. The chain carries TRBV6-5 and TRBJ1-2; D gene unclear. Germline lookup yields CDR1 MNHEY and CDR2 SVGAGI. Trimming removed 2 bases at V and 1 base at J, with 8 bases between. The CDR3 totals 14 residues.

This clonotype was counted at least ten times. J is TRBJ1-1 and V is TRBV20-1, with D perhaps matching TRBD1 (6 bases). The germline CDR1 and CDR2 sequences are DFQATT and SNEGSKA (reference sequence). The ends were cut back, 5 bases at V and 2 bases at J, with 15 bases in the middle. The CDR3 sequence is 14 residues long. This chain's CDR3 is CSAPKQGANTEAFF. Here the CDR3 DNA reads TGCAGTGCTCCAAAACAGGGAGCAAACACTGAAGCTTTCTTT.

V is TRBV4-1 and J is TRBJ1-2; weak D call: TRBD1 (5 bases). Germline V CDR1 and CDR2: MGHRA, YSYEKL. The V gene lost 0 bases and the J gene lost 7 bases, with 18 bases spanning the gap. The CDR3 covers 16 residues. This CDR3 is CASSQDSSGWAGGYTF. CDR3 nucleotide sequence: TGCGCCAGCAGCCAAGATTCATCAGGGTGGGCGGGTGGCTACACCTTC.

This clonotype was seen many times. This chain links TRBV2 with TRBJ2-5; 9 bases align to TRBD1. The CDR3 is 14 residues long. Trimming cost V 6 bases and J 5 bases; bases outside gene matches: 7. Germline V gene sequence: CDR1 SNHLY, CDR2 FYNNEI. The CDR3 DNA sequence: TGTGCCAGCAGAACCGGGACAGGGTTTGAGACCCAGTACTTC. Translating gives CASRTGTGFETQYF.

This clonotype came up a few times. The V and J genes are TRBV5-1 and TRBJ1-2, with D perhaps TRBD1 (6 bases). The CDR3 has 14 amino acids. Per germline, CDR1 SGHRS and CDR2 YFSETQ. V lost 8 bases, J lost 2 bases, and 16 bases lay in between. CDR3 protein: CARRDGGQNYGYTF. Here the CDR3 DNA reads TGCGCCAGGAGGGACGGGGGGCAGAACTATGGCTACACCTTC.